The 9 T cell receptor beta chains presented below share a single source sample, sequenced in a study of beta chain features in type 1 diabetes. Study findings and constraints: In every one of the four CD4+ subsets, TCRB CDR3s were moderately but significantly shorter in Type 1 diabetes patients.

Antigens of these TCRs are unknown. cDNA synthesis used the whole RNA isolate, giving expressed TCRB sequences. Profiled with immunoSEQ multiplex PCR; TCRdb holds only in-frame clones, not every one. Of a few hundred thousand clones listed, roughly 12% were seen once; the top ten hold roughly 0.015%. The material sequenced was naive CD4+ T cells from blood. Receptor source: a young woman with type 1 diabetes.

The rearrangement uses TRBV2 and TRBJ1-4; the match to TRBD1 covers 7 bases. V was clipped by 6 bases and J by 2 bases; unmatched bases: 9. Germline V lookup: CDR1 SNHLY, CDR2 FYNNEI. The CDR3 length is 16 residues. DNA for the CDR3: TGTGCCAGCAGAACACGACAGGGTTACACTAATGAAAAACTGTTTTTT. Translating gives CASRTRQGYTNEKLFF. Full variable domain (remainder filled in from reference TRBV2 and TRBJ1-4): EPEVTQTPSHQVTQMGQEVILRCVPISNHLYFYWYRQILGQKVEFLVSFYNNEISEKSEIFDDQFSVERPDGSNFTLKIRSTKLEDSAMYFCASRTRQGYTNEKLFFGSGTQLSVL.

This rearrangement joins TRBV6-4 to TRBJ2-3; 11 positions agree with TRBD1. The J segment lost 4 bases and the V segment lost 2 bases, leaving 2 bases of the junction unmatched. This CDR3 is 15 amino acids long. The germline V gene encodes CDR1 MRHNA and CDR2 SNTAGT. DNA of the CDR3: TGTGCCAGCAGTGACGGACAGGGGGCCGCAGATACGCAGTATTTT. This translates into CASSDGQGAADTQYF.

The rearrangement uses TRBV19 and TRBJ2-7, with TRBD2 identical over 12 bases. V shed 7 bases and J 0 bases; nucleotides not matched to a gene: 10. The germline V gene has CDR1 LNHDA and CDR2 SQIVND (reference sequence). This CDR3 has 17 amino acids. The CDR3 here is CASTRLAGDLRSYEQYV. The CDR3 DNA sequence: TGTGCCAGTACCCGACTAGCGGGAGACCTACGCTCCTACGAGCAGTACGTC.

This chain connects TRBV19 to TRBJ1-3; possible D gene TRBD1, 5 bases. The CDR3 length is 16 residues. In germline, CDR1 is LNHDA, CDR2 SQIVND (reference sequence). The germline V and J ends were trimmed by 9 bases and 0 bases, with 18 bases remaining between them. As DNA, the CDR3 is TGTGCCAGCCGTCCTGCAGGGATGGGCTCTGGAAACACCATATATTTT. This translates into CASRPAGMGSGNTIYF. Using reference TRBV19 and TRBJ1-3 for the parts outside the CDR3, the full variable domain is DGGITQSPKYLFRKEGQNVTLSCEQNLNHDAMYWYRQDPGQGLRLIYYSQIVNDFQKGDIAEGYSVSREKKESFPLTVTSAQKNPTAFYLCASRPAGMGSGNTIYFGEGSWLTVV.

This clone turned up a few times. CDR3 residues: CASRDWTANYGYTF. CDR3 DNA: TGTGCCAGCAGAGACTGGACAGCTAACTATGGCTACACCTTC. The chain uses TRBV2 and TRBJ1-2, with a tentative D call TRBD1 (6 bases). The length of the CDR3 is 14 residues. The germline gives CDR1 SNHLY, CDR2 FYNNEI. V was cut by 6 bases and J by 0 bases, with 11 bases left in between.

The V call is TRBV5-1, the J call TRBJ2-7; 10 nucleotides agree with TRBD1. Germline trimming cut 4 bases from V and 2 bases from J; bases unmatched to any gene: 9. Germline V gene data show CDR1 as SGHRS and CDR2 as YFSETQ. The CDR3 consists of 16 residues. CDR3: CASSRGGQGTTYEQYF. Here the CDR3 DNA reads TGCGCCAGCAGCAGAGGGGGACAGGGGACAACCTACGAGCAGTACTTC.

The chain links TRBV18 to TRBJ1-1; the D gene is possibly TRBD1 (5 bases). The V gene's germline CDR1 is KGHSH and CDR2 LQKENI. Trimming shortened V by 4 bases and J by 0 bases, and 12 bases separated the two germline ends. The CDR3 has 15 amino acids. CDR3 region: CASSLHGGMNTEAFF. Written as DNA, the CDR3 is TGTGCCAGCTCACTACACGGGGGAATGAACACTGAAGCTTTCTTT.

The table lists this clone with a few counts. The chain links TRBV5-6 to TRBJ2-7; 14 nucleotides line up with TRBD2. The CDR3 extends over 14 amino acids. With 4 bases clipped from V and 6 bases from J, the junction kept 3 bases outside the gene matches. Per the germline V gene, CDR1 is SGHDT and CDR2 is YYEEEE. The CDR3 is CASSGTSGSREQYF. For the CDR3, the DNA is TGTGCCAGCAGCGGGACTAGCGGGAGTCGCGAGCAGTACTTC. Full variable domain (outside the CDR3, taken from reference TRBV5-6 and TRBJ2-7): DAGVTQSPTHLIKTRGQQVTLRCSPKSGHDTVSWYQQALGQGPQFIFQYYEEEERQRGNFPDRFSGHQFPNYSSELNVNALLLGDSALYLCASSGTSGSREQYFGPGTRLTVT.

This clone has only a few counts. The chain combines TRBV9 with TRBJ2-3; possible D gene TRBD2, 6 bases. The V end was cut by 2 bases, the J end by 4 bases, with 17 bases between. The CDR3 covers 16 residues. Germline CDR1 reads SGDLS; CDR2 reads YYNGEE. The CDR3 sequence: CASSVGLTVGADTQYF. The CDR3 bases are TGTGCCAGCAGCGTTGGACTAACCGTTGGAGCAGATACGCAGTATTTT.